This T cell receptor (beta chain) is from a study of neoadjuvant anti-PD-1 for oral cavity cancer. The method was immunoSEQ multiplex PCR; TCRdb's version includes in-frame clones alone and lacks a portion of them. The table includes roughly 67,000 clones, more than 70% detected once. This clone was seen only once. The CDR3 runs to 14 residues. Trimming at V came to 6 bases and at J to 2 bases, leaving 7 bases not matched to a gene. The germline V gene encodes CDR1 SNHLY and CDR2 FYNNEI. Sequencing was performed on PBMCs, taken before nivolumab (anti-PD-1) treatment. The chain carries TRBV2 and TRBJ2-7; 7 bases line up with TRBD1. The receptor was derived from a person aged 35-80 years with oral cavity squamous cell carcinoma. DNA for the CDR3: TGTGCCAGCAGGGTCGGACAGGCTACCTACGAGCAGTACTTC. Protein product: CASRVGQATYEQYF.